The 24 T cell receptor beta chains reported below all come from one sample, sequenced in a study of T cell responses to AZD1222 COVID-19 vaccine (TCRdb year 2021). The library was made by the immunoSEQ multiplex PCR assay. Held by TCRdb, this immuneACCESS table contains in-frame sequences only and omits some clones. Under half of the omission traces to an unresolved V gene where checked; the cause of the rest is unknown. The sample profile shows 150,000 to 200,000 clones; 94% of them were found once. The biggest ten clones account for over 4.5% of the sample. The sample's time point label, in plain terms: about 28 days (+/-7) after the second vaccine dose. The sample consisted of peripheral blood, taken 28 days after the second AZD1222 dose. The receptors were sampled from an adult who received the AZD1222 COVID-19 vaccine.

This clone was observed a single time. V gene TRBV6-5 combines with J gene TRBJ2-7; D is perhaps TRBD1 (5 bases). CDR1 is MNHEY, CDR2 SVGAGI, per germline. The CDR3 consists of 14 residues. V shed 7 bases and J shed 0 bases, with 13 bases lying between them. The CDR3 here is CASTPQGLSYEQYF. In nucleotides, the CDR3 is TGTGCCAGCACCCCTCAGGGCCTCTCCTACGAGCAGTACTTC.

This clone has more than one count but fewer than ten. The CDR3 loop reads CASSPRRTGTNSPLHF. For the CDR3, the DNA is TGTGCCAGCAGTCCCCGCCGGACAGGGACAAATTCACCCCTCCACTTT. The chain has TRBV28 and TRBJ1-6; 8 bases agree with TRBD1. The V segment lost 5 bases and the J segment 7 bases; nucleotides outside the gene matches: 10. The CDR3 is 16 residues long. Germline V gene sequence: CDR1 MDHEN, CDR2 SYDVKM.

The chain is built from TRBV6-2 or TRBV6-3 and TRBJ2-7, with a tentative D call TRBD2 (6 bases). The germline gives CDR1 MNHEY, CDR2 SVGEGT. The CDR3 is made up of 12 amino acids. The V and J ends lost 1 base and 7 bases respectively, with 8 bases between them. The chain's CDR3 is CASSYYLAEQYF. DNA of the CDR3: TGTGCCAGCAGTTACTACCTAGCGGAGCAGTACTTC.

This clone came up once. The chain has TRBV6-5 and TRBJ1-2; D not resolved. The CDR3 extends over 13 amino acids. Germline CDR1 is MNHEY and CDR2 is SVGAGI. V was cut by 0 bases and J by 4 bases, with 6 bases left in between. Written as DNA, the CDR3 is TGTGCCAGCAGTTACTCCGGCACCTATGGCTACACCTTC. Translated: CASSYSGTYGYTF.

The V gene is TRBV27, the J gene TRBJ1-6; D not certain. Germline V gene data show CDR1 as MNHEY and CDR2 as SMNVEV (reference sequence). The V end lost 3 bases, the J end lost 6 bases, and 3 bases lay between the germline ends. The CDR3 is made up of 12 amino acids. CDR3 in amino acids: CASSFLNSPLHF. The CDR3 bases are TGTGCCAGCAGTTTCCTTAATTCACCCCTCCACTTT.

The chain couples TRBV19 to TRBJ1-2, with D possibly matching TRBD1 (5 bases). Germline V gene data show CDR1 as LNHDA and CDR2 as SQIVND (reference sequence). The V gene lost 5 bases and the J gene lost 7 bases, with 32 bases spanning the gap. The CDR3 extends over 19 amino acids. For the CDR3, the DNA is TGTGCCAGTAGTCCTCTCAACCTTGGGGCCAGGGTGACCTATGGTGGCTACACCTTC. Its protein product is CASSPLNLGARVTYGGYTF.

The V gene is TRBV6-5, the J gene TRBJ2-7, with TRBD2 matching over 7 bases. The CDR3 consists of 13 residues. Germline CDR1 reads MNHEY; CDR2 reads SVGAGI. V shed 8 bases, J shed 6 bases, and the junction held 10 bases outside the gene matches. In DNA form, the CDR3 reads TGTGCCAGCGCTGGGGGGGAAGCAGGCGAGCAGTACTTC. Its protein is CASAGGEAGEQYF.

CDR3 DNA sequence: TGTGCCAGCAGACTTGGGGGGAACACTGAAGCTTTCTTT. This translates into CASRLGGNTEAFF. The rearrangement links TRBV28 to TRBJ1-1, with D perhaps TRBD1 (5 bases). The germline CDR1 and CDR2 sequences are MDHEN and SYDVKM. This CDR3 has 13 amino acids. Trimming took off 6 bases at V and 1 base at J, with 9 bases between the two ends.

J is TRBJ2-1 and V is TRBV3-1 (or the pseudogene TRBV3-2), with TRBD2 identical over 9 bases. The CDR3 consists of 16 residues. After removal of 1 base from V and 8 bases from J, the junction contained 9 bases not matched to a gene. The germline V gene has CDR1 LGHDT and CDR2 YNNKEL (reference sequence). The CDR3 nucleotides are TGTGCCAGCAGCCAAGTCTTGGCTAGCGGGATCGATGAGCAGTTCTTC. Protein product: CASSQVLASGIDEQFF.

The table lists this clone with a count of one. Other DNA sequences in this specimen translate into the identical CDR3. The rearrangement joins TRBV9 to TRBJ1-5; tentatively, D is TRBD1 (5 bases). The CDR3 contains 15 residues. Between the trimmed V and J ends, which lost 3 bases and 1 base, there was a span of 11 bases. Germline values: CDR1 SGDLS, CDR2 YYNGEE. The CDR3 nucleotides are TGTGCCAGCAGCGCTGGGGGGGGGAGCAATCAGCCCCAGCATTTT. This sequence encodes CASSAGGGSNQPQHF.

This chain joins TRBV18 and TRBJ2-7; no clear D. The germline V gene has CDR1 KGHSH and CDR2 LQKENI. V was clipped by 2 bases and J by 3 bases, with 14 bases between them. This CDR3 is 15 amino acids long. CDR3 sequence reads: CASSPDTPVRYEQYF. The CDR3 bases are TGTGCCAGCTCACCAGACACCCCCGTCCGCTACGAGCAGTACTTC.

CDR3: CAIGGEREGNEQFF. The CDR3 DNA reads TGTGCCATCGGCGGGGAGCGGGAGGGGAATGAGCAGTTCTTC. V gene TRBV10-3 combines with J gene TRBJ2-1; 10 nucleotides line up with TRBD2. Germline trimming cut 8 bases from V and 7 bases from J; bases unmatched to any gene: 8. CDR3 size: 14 residues. Germline assignment: CDR1 ENHRY and CDR2 SYGVKD.

The chain has TRBV2 and TRBJ2-7, with D perhaps matching TRBD1 (6 bases). This CDR3 region has 15 residues. Trimming removed 6 bases from V and 3 bases from J, with 18 bases in between. Germline assignment: CDR1 SNHLY and CDR2 FYNNEI. The CDR3 bases are TGTGCCAGCAGCGCCTCTTTTAGGACAGACTACGAGCAGTACTTC. Residues: CASSASFRTDYEQYF.

This sequence joins TRBV6-6 and TRBJ2-2, with D possibly being TRBD1 (5 bases). CDR1 is MNHNY, CDR2 SVGAGI, per germline (reference sequence). The CDR3 spans 19 residues. The V gene lost 5 bases and the J gene lost 0 bases, with 22 bases spanning the gap. The CDR3 DNA follows: TGTGCCAGCAGTCCAAGGCCCCTGGGGCGTCTCGCGAACACCGGGGAGCTGTTTTTT. Its protein is CASSPRPLGRLANTGELFF.

This clone was counted a single time. The chain employs TRBV6-5 and TRBJ1-2; TRBD1 agrees at 8 bases. Trimming cost V 4 bases and J 4 bases; bases outside gene matches: 5. This CDR3 region has 14 residues. CDR1 and CDR2 (germline): MNHEY, SVGAGI. Here the CDR3 DNA reads TGTGCCAGCAGTTCAGGGGGCGCTTTCTATGGCTACACCTTC. It yields the protein CASSSGGAFYGYTF.

The rearrangement joins TRBV4-1 to TRBJ2-3, with D possibly matching TRBD1 (6 bases). CDR3 length: 17 amino acids. Trimming cost V 2 bases and J 2 bases, with 17 bases left between them. The germline CDR1 and CDR2 sequences are MGHRA and YSYEKL. CDR3 amino acids: CASSQLDSPSNTDTQYF. CDR3 DNA sequence: TGCGCCAGCAGCCAATTGGACAGCCCTTCAAACACAGATACGCAGTATTTT.

This clone appeared once. V is TRBV14 and J is TRBJ1-2; weak D call: TRBD1 (5 bases). Germline CDR1 is SGHDN and CDR2 is FVKESK. The CDR3 consists of 14 residues. V dropped 1 base and J dropped 3 bases, with 9 bases sitting between them. The CDR3 spells CASSQGWGDYGYTF. In DNA, the CDR3 is TGTGCCAGCAGCCAAGGGTGGGGCGACTATGGCTACACCTTC.

J is TRBJ2-6 and V is TRBV6-5; D unresolved. Trimming cost V 5 bases and J 4 bases, with 12 bases left between them. CDR1 MNHEY and CDR2 SVGAGI come from the germline V gene. The CDR3 length is 15 residues. CDR3 nucleotide sequence: TGTGCCAGCAGTCCTCGGCCTCCGGGGGCCAACGTCCTGACTTTC. This encodes CASSPRPPGANVLTF.

J is TRBJ1-3 and V is TRBV18; D gene uncertain. Germline lookup yields CDR1 KGHSH and CDR2 LQKENI. V shed 4 bases and J shed 8 bases, with 15 bases lying between them. The CDR3 loop spans 14 amino acids. The CDR3, as DNA: TGTGCCAGCTCACACTCTTCGTCCGGGGACACCATATATTTT. As protein: CASSHSSSGDTIYF.

This chain uses TRBV3-1 (or the pseudogene TRBV3-2) with TRBJ2-5; D is unclear. The CDR3 is 13 amino acids. Germline V lookup: CDR1 LGHDT, CDR2 YNNKEL (reference sequence). Between the trimmed V and J ends, which lost 4 bases and 7 bases, there was a span of 13 bases. CDR3 amino acids: CASSPQMVGTQYF. CDR3 nucleotides: TGTGCCAGCAGCCCCCAGATGGTAGGGACCCAGTACTTC.

This rearrangement joins TRBV12-3 or TRBV12-4 to TRBJ1-4, with TRBD1 matching 9 bases. Trimming cost V 8 bases and J 7 bases; bases outside gene matches: 5. There are 13 residues in the CDR3. CDR3 bases: TGTGCCAGCCAGGGGACAGGGAGTGAAAAACTGTTTTTT. As protein: CASQGTGSEKLFF.

This chain uses TRBV27 with TRBJ1-5; no clear D gene. Trimming cost V 0 bases and J 3 bases, with 9 bases left between them. The CDR3 runs to 15 residues. In germline, CDR1 is MNHEY, CDR2 SMNVEV (reference sequence). CDR3 amino acids: CASSLSMGFNQPQHF. Here the CDR3 DNA reads TGTGCCAGCAGTTTATCTATGGGGTTCAATCAGCCCCAGCATTTT.

This chain uses TRBV2 with TRBJ2-3; D call uncertain. The CDR3 is 10 residues long. Per the germline V gene, CDR1 is SNHLY and CDR2 is FYNNEI. Trimming took 5 bases from V and 10 from J, leaving 7 bases between them. Here the CDR3 DNA reads TGTGCCAGCAGTCTGGCCGCGCAGTATTTT. Residues: CASSLAAQYF.

The genes are TRBV19 and TRBJ2-7; TRBD1 is a possible D gene (6 bases). This CDR3 has 14 amino acids. Germline CDR1 and CDR2: LNHDA and SQIVND (reference sequence). V was shortened by 4 bases and J by 3 bases, with 13 bases between the two germline ends. Written as DNA, the CDR3 is TGTGCCAGTAGTACCAGACAGGCAAACTACGAGCAGTACTTC. Translation gives CASSTRQANYEQYF.